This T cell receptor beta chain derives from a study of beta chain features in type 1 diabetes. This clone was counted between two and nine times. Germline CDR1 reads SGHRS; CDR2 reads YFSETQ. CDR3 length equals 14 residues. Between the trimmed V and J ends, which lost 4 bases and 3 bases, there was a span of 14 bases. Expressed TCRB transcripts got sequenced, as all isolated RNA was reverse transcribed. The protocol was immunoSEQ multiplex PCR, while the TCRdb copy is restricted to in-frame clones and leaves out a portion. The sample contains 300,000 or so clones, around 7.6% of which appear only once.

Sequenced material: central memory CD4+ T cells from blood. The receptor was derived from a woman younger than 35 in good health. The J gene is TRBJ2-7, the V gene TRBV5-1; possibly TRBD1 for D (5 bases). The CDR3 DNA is TGCGCCAGCAGCACCGACAGTACCAGCTACGAGCAGTACTTC. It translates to CASSTDSTSYEQYF. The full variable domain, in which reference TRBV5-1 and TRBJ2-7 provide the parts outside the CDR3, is KAGVTQTPRYLIKTRGQQVTLSCSPISGHRSVSWYQQTPGQGLQFLFEYFSETQRNKGNFPGRFSGRQFSNSRSEMNVSTLELGDSALYLCASSTDSTSYEQYFGPGTRLTVT.